This T cell receptor beta chain was recovered during a study of T-cell memory formation after mild COVID-19. The study, taken as a whole, reports: Clones shrinking from day 15 to 85 showed even CD4/CD8 mixes; later expanders tilted CD4+.

The length of the CDR3 is 12 residues. V was shortened by 3 bases and J by 6 bases, with 7 bases between the two germline ends. Using its own MiXCR run on the 5' RACE reads, TCRdb lists one record per CDR3 protein. The sample yields hundreds of thousands of distinct CDR3 sequences, around 15% seen once. Many counts were recorded for this clonotype. Its cognate antigen is unknown. This TCR was recovered from a man in his late teens or twenties who had mild COVID-19 (a few samples of this study predate the infection). Cell type and time point are not known. The rearrangement uses TRBV12-3 or TRBV12-4 and TRBJ2-3; D is uncertain. Input material: PBMCs or a T cell subset sorted from them (not recorded which). CDR3 loop: CASSFRADTQYF. The CDR3 region has the DNA TGTGCCAGCAGTTTCCGTGCTGATACGCAGTATTTT.